This T cell receptor (beta chain) was recorded in a study of CXCR3-negative and CXCR3-positive naive CD8 T cells (dated by TCRdb to between 2018 and 2021). Concerning the study at large: About 135 million TRB reads were obtained in total, roughly 1.5 +/- 0.3 million reads per library. Diversity and physicochemical repertoire analyses were performed on about a dozen donors pooled from two independent experiments. Naive subsets from a handful of donors and memory cells from 3 donors were included in the TRBV-TRBJ cluster analysis.

The CDR3 runs 16 amino acids, cysteine and phenylalanine included. Only the protein is on record. Sequences MDHEN (CDR1) and SYDVKM (CDR2) are obtained from the germline V gene. For each CD8+ T cell subset, flow sorting was done in triplicate, and 310,000 or so cells per subset went directly into RLT lysis buffer. To exclude memory contaminants, naive CD8+ T cells were stringently defined as CD45RO-CCR7+CD27+CD95-. Standard density gradient centrifugation was used to isolate peripheral blood mononuclear cells from buffy coats. A FACSAria III was used to flow-sort naive CXCR3-negative and CXCR3-positive CD8+ T cells. Total RNA was extracted from sorted cells using an RNeasy Mini Kit. Notes on this clonotype: It lacks a known antigen.

Results and caveats for the whole study, not just this receptor: Similar TRBV-TRBJ usage was shown by naive CXCR3-negative and CXCR3-positive cells from the same donor, whereas distinct patterns were shown by memory cells. Because surface CD5, which has been linked to self-reactivity in mice, was comparable between naive subsets, TCR interaction strength was also inferred from TRB CDR3 physicochemical properties. Compared with CXCR3-negative naive cells, CXCR3-positive naive cells had TRB CDR3s with higher hydrophobicity (lower Kidera factor 4), lower energy, and higher strength and volume indices. Because CXCR3 expression was partially decreased after cryopreservation, freshly isolated PBMCs were used for most assays. Repertoire diversity was comparably high in both naive subsets but much lower in memory CD8+ T cells.

Sequencer: NextSeq 550. The Human TCR Profiling Kit (MiLaboratory) was used to make UMI-labeled 5' RACE TRB cDNA libraries. cDNA synthesis used the entire amount of extracted RNA, and PCR amplification then used the entire amount of cDNA produced. Libraries were prepared in parallel with an identical number of PCR cycles. For the original study's pipeline: MIGEC and MiXCR extracted about 50,000 +/- 10,000 unique UMI-labeled TRB cDNA molecules per library, requiring at least two reads per UMI. An average of approximately 40,000 +/- 10,000 functional in-frame TRB CDR3 nucleotide clonotypes without stop codons was found per library. After downsampling to 5000 UMI-labeled TRB molecules per sample, diversity metrics such as normalized Shannon-Wiener and Chao1 were calculated in VDJtools. VDJtools computed clonotype-size-weighted physicochemical properties of the central five CDR3 residues: interaction energy, strength, volume and Kidera factor 4. One entry per CDR3 protein sequence results from the TCRdb reprocessing of the reads, with DNA left out. These V and J calls originate from TCRdb's pipeline instead of the authors' own analysis. The sample table holds more than 100,000 distinct CDR3 sequences. Roughly 0.39% of the sample goes to the ten largest clones.

Sequencing input: naive CXCR3+ CD8+ T cells from blood. The sample's cell subset or site label, in plain terms: CD45RO-CCR7+CD27+CD95- naive CD8+ T cells expressing CXCR3 (TNR3+). The source is a human donor in good health. Some clones in this sample may be carry-over from other donors' samples. The rearrangement combines TRBV28 with TRBJ2-5; TCRdb gives TRBD1 as the D gene, but with no DNA this cannot be confirmed. The CDR3 corresponds to CASSLLSTGGYETQYF.